Presented here are 11 T cell receptor beta chains from one specimen sequenced in a study of beta chain features in type 1 diabetes. Expressed TCRB transcripts were sequenced because the isolated RNA had all been reverse transcribed beforehand. TCRdb keeps only in-frame clones here, not all; method: immunoSEQ multiplex PCR. The sample has 810,000 or so clones; 17% are singletons. Sequenced input: naive CD4+ T cells from blood. The receptors derive from a woman younger than 30 in good health.

In its sample, this clone was seen a few times. The chain employs TRBV7-9 and TRBJ2-3, with 14 positions matching TRBD2. The CDR3 covers 17 residues. J gave up 6 bases and V 2 bases, and 7 bases lay outside the gene matches. The V gene's germline CDR1 is SEHNR and CDR2 FQNEAQ (reference sequence). The CDR3 DNA reads as TGTGCCAGCAGCTTACAAGGACTAGCGGGAGGTATGGATACGCAGTATTTT. Amino acid sequence: CASSLQGLAGGMDTQYF.

This chain uses TRBV19 with TRBJ1-4, with unresolved D. Germline assignment: CDR1 LNHDA and CDR2 SQIVND (reference sequence). V was pared by 5 bases and J by 4 bases, with 14 bases between. The CDR3 extends over 15 amino acids. In DNA form, the CDR3 reads TGTGCCAGTAGTGCCTGGGAACAGCTTAATGAAAAACTGTTTTTT. This translates into CASSAWEQLNEKLFF.

This clone was observed a handful of times. The chain carries TRBV28 and TRBJ2-1, with 11 bases aligning to TRBD2. This CDR3 contains 15 residues. With V trimmed by 6 bases and J by 8 bases, 9 bases remained unmatched. Germline values: CDR1 MDHEN, CDR2 SYDVKM. The CDR3 reads CASRLAGGPDDEQFF. The CDR3 DNA reads TGTGCCAGCAGATTAGCGGGAGGGCCTGATGATGAGCAGTTCTTC.

This clone was observed a handful of times. V is TRBV5-1 and J is TRBJ1-5; 7 bases line up with TRBD1. With 0 bases clipped from V and 4 bases from J, the junction kept 4 bases outside the gene matches. Germline V gene data show CDR1 as SGHRS and CDR2 as YFSETQ. There are 15 residues in the CDR3. CDR3 DNA: TGCGCCAGCAGCTTGGGTGACAGGGTAAATCAGCCCCAGCATTTT. Its translation is CASSLGDRVNQPQHF.

This clone was observed a handful of times. The chain carries TRBV21-1 and TRBJ2-7; the table's D call, TRBD2, has no DNA check behind it. TRBV21-1 has pseudogene status. The CDR3 totals 16 residues. CDR3 DNA: TGTGCCAGCAGCCTATTTCGGGGGAGAGGCAGTTACGAGCAGTACTTC. The encoded protein is CASSLFRGRGSYEQYF.

The chain combines TRBV7-2 with TRBJ2-3; TRBD2 matches 11 bases. The CDR3 runs to 17 residues. V shed 5 bases and J 6 bases; nucleotides not matched to a gene: 13. CDR1 and CDR2 (germline): SGHTA, FQGNSA. The CDR3 nucleotides read TGTGCCAGCAGCCCAGGGGGTGCTGGACTAGCGGGCGATACGCAGTATTTT. It specifies CASSPGGAGLAGDTQYF.

This clone has just a few counts. This chain links TRBV18 with TRBJ2-1, with D possibly TRBD2 on 6 matching bases. Germline V CDR1 and CDR2: KGHSH, LQKENI. This CDR3 is 15 amino acids long. Trimming cost V 1 base and J 5 bases, with 12 bases left between them. In nucleotides, the CDR3 is TGTGCCAGCTCACCACGGGGGGAGCGCAACAATGAGCAGTTCTTC. Amino acids: CASSPRGERNNEQFF.

J is TRBJ1-2 and V is TRBV4-1, with a tentative D call TRBD1 (6 bases). V lost 6 bases and J 4 bases, leaving 12 bases between the germline ends. CDR1 is MGHRA and CDR2 is YSYEKL in the germline V gene. This CDR3 has 13 residues. For the CDR3, the DNA is TGCGCCAGCAGGATACAGGGAGCCTATGGCTACACCTTC. Its protein product is CASRIQGAYGYTF.

The chain employs TRBV19 and TRBJ2-7, with 8 bases identical to TRBD1. The CDR3 is 14 residues long. The germline gives CDR1 LNHDA, CDR2 SQIVND (reference sequence). Trimming took 5 bases from V and 2 from J; bases not matched to a gene: 5. The CDR3 protein is CASSSRGRPYEQYF. Written as DNA, the CDR3 is TGTGCCAGTAGTTCCAGGGGGCGACCCTACGAGCAGTACTTC.

The rearrangement joins TRBV27 to TRBJ2-3; no clear D. The V end was cut by 6 bases, the J end by 0 bases, with 10 bases between. Germline V gene sequence: CDR1 MNHEY, CDR2 SMNVEV (reference sequence). CDR3 length: 14 residues. The CDR3 region is CASRKPSSTDTQYF. CDR3 coding DNA: TGTGCCAGCAGAAAACCCTCTAGCACAGATACGCAGTATTTT.

In this sample, this clone turned up a few times. This chain connects TRBV19 to TRBJ2-2, with 7 positions matching TRBD1. CDR1 LNHDA and CDR2 SQIVND come from the germline V gene (reference sequence). The CDR3 contains 15 residues. V was clipped by 6 bases and J by 0 bases; unmatched bases: 4. The CDR3 loop reads CASRTTGTNTGELFF. CDR3 sequence (DNA): TGTGCCAGTAGAACGACAGGGACGAACACCGGGGAGCTGTTTTTT. Full variable domain (missing parts from reference TRBV19 and TRBJ2-2): DGGITQSPKYLFRKEGQNVTLSCEQNLNHDAMYWYRQDPGQGLRLIYYSQIVNDFQKGDIAEGYSVSREKKESFPLTVTSAQKNPTAFYLCASRTTGTNTGELFFGEGSRLTVL.